The clone carrying this T cell receptor beta chain was detected many times. The antigen is undetermined. With V trimmed by 3 bases and J by 5 bases, 8 bases remained unmatched. The CDR3 consists of 15 residues. These data originate in a study of molecular identifiers for immune sequencing clone quantification. One entry per CDR3 protein results from TCRdb running MiXCR on the PCR reads. The table lists 70,000 to 95,000 distinct CDR3 sequences, roughly 20% of them singletons. The study, taken as a whole, reports: The study found clones above 20 RNA copies held over 99% of effector molecules and under 1% in naive cells.

The sequence derives from a human donor in good health. Some libraries in this study had Jurkat cell RNA spiked in. The chain has TRBV12-3 or TRBV12-4 and TRBJ2-5; 8 bases map to TRBD1. The sequenced sample consisted of naive CD8+ T cells from blood, with Jurkat cell RNA spiked in. Subset indicated: FACS-sorted CD8+CD4-CCR7+CD45RA+ naive T cells. The CDR3 protein is CASSFDRGPKETQYF. The CDR3 DNA follows: TGTGCCAGCAGTTTCGACAGGGGCCCTAAGGAGACCCAGTACTTC.